Shown below are 10 T cell receptor beta chains from a single sample sequenced in a study of blood T cell repertoires in COVID-19. The data were produced by immunoSEQ multiplex PCR, yet TCRdb's version contains in-frame clones alone and is incomplete. The sample shows about 270,000 clones, 85% to 90% of them seen only once. Sequencing was carried out using PBMCs or T cells enriched from blood (not recorded which). These receptors were obtained from a woman aged 25 to 39 with acute COVID-19.

DNA of the CDR3: TGTGCTAGTGGTTTGGCCCCGAAGGAACAGGGGTCAACCTACAATGAGCAGTTCTTC. Its protein product is CASGLAPKEQGSTYNEQFF. J is TRBJ2-1 and V is TRBV12-5; 7 bases align to TRBD1. Trimming at V came to 1 base and at J to 2 bases, leaving 14 bases not matched to a gene. The CDR3 is 19 residues long. Germline V lookup: CDR1 LGHNT, CDR2 FRNRAP.

V gene TRBV18 combines with J gene TRBJ2-3; D unclear. Germline loops: CDR1 KGHSH, CDR2 LQKENI. Trimming cost V 6 bases and J 2 bases, with 3 bases left between them. The CDR3 runs 11 residues. CDR3 amino acids: CASSFTDTQYF. Written as DNA, the CDR3 is TGTGCCAGCTCCTTCACAGATACGCAGTATTTT.

The chain combines TRBV27 with TRBJ1-4; D unresolved. The CDR3 runs 15 residues. CDR1 MNHEY and CDR2 SMNVEV come from the germline V gene (reference sequence). Trimming took off 5 bases at V and 1 base at J, with 11 bases between the two ends. The CDR3 here is CASSAYSQTNEKLFF. The CDR3 DNA follows: TGTGCCAGCAGTGCCTACAGTCAAACTAATGAAAAACTGTTTTTT.

This rearrangement joins TRBV3-1 (or the pseudogene TRBV3-2) to TRBJ2-3; TRBD2 is a possible D gene (5 bases). The CDR3 loop spans 15 amino acids. Per germline, CDR1 LGHDT and CDR2 YNNKEL (reference sequence). Deletions cut 3 bases from V and 0 bases from J, with 10 bases between. The CDR3 is CASSQLGGSTDTQYF. CDR3 sequence (DNA): TGTGCCAGCAGCCAGCTCGGAGGTAGCACAGATACGCAGTATTTT.

The chain is built from TRBV5-4 and TRBJ2-3, with a possible D match to TRBD2 (6 bases). The CDR3 is 14 amino acids. Germline-derived CDR1 and CDR2 are SGHNT and YYREEE (reference sequence). Trimming took 0 bases from V and 4 from J, leaving 9 bases between them. The CDR3 reads CASSLGREADTQYF. In DNA, the CDR3 is TGTGCCAGCAGCTTGGGCAGGGAGGCAGATACGCAGTATTTT.

The rearrangement joins TRBV2 to TRBJ1-6; TRBD1 aligns across 10 bases. Germline V gene sequence: CDR1 SNHLY, CDR2 FYNNEI. This CDR3 region has 15 residues. V shed 6 bases, J shed 6 bases, and the junction held 5 bases outside the gene matches. Here the CDR3 reads CASRPRTGGNSPLHF. The CDR3 bases are TGTGCCAGCAGACCCCGGACAGGGGGTAATTCACCCCTCCACTTT. The full variable domain, completed using reference TRBV2 and TRBJ1-6, is EPEVTQTPSHQVTQMGQEVILRCVPISNHLYFYWYRQILGQKVEFLVSFYNNEISEKSEIFDDQFSVERPDGSNFTLKIRSTKLEDSAMYFCASRPRTGGNSPLHFGNGTRLTVT.

The V call is TRBV28, the J call TRBJ1-2, with 8 positions matching TRBD1. V shed 7 bases and J 4 bases; nucleotides not matched to a gene: 5. CDR3 length: 13 amino acids. Germline CDR1 and CDR2: MDHEN and SYDVKM. CDR3 residues: CASNPGGPYGYTF. The CDR3 DNA reads TGTGCCAGCAACCCAGGGGGCCCCTATGGCTACACCTTC.

V is TRBV28 and J is TRBJ2-3; 7 nucleotides align to TRBD2. The V gene end was trimmed by 6 bases and the J gene end by 1 base; junction bases not matched to a gene: 10. The CDR3 sequence is 16 residues long. Germline V lookup: CDR1 MDHEN, CDR2 SYDVKM. As DNA, the CDR3 is TGTGCCAGCAGCCCCAAGGCGGGAGAAGGCACAGATACGCAGTATTTT. Amino acid sequence: CASSPKAGEGTDTQYF.

A word on this clone: The same CDR3 arises from other DNA sequences in this sample as well. The rearrangement joins TRBV27 to TRBJ2-3, with 10 bases fitting TRBD2. This CDR3 spans 13 amino acids. Trimming removed 6 bases from V and 3 bases from J; junction bases left unmatched: 0. Germline assignment: CDR1 MNHEY and CDR2 SMNVEV (reference sequence). The CDR3 DNA reads as TGTGCCAGCAGAGCGGGAGGGACAGATACGCAGTATTTT. This gives the protein CASRAGGTDTQYF.

V usage is TRBV28 and J usage is TRBJ1-5; TRBD1 matches 8 bases. Germline V CDR1 and CDR2: MDHEN, SYDVKM. The CDR3 sequence is 19 residues long. The V and J ends lost 5 bases and 3 bases, in that order; junction bases with no gene match: 18. CDR3 DNA sequence: TGTGCCAGCAGTCCTCCGATACAGGGGGTCCCCTTGCTCAATCAGCCCCAGCATTTT. It yields the protein CASSPPIQGVPLLNQPQHF.